This T cell receptor beta chain was recovered during a study of OX40 agonist ivuxolimab in advanced cancers. The germline V gene encodes CDR1 MNHNY and CDR2 SVGAGI (reference sequence). The J segment lost 7 bases and the V segment lost 4 bases, leaving 7 bases of the junction unmatched. The CDR3 runs to 15 residues. Assay: immunoSEQ multiplex PCR; the TCRdb copy retains only in-frame clones and omits some. The table lists 100,000 to 150,000 clones, roughly nine tenths of them singletons. The rearrangement uses TRBV6-6 and TRBJ2-7, with 13 nucleotides matching TRBD2. Here the sequenced sample was CD4+ or CD8+ T cells sorted from blood, taken in a trial of the OX40 agonist ivuxolimab. This TCR came from an adult with an advanced solid tumor such as melanoma, head and neck, liver or kidney cancer. DNA for the CDR3: TGTGCCAGCAGTTCCGGACTAGCGGGAGTTCGGGAGCAGTACTTC. This gives the protein CASSSGLAGVREQYF.